Listed below are T cell receptor beta chains from one sample, sequenced in a study of blood T cell repertoires in COVID-19. Assay: immunoSEQ multiplex PCR; the TCRdb copy retains only in-frame clones and omits some. The table has 150,000 or so clones, about three quarters seen once. Sequenced input: peripheral blood. These receptors all stem from a woman between 45 and 65 years old with active or convalescent COVID-19. Each CDR3 is given with its conserved first and last residue. The order of the fields is D gene, V gene, clone size, J gene, CDR3 DNA, CDR3 protein. A D gene is named only where the DNA matches it firmly. Only part of the rows carry a size: once, few, many, or a class if the clone is expanded.

TRBD1	TRBV14	NA	TRBJ2-1	TGTGCCAGCAGCCGCCATACAGGGGGGTCCTACAATGAGCAGTTCTTC	CASSRHTGGSYNEQFF
TRBD1	TRBV29-1	NA	TRBJ1-1	TGCAGCGTTGCCACAGGGGGAACGACCACTGAAGCTTTCTTT	CSVATGGTTTEAFF
NA	TRBV15	few	TRBJ1-1	TGTGCCACCAGCAGAGATACGGAAGGAGCTGAAGCTTTCTTT	CATSRDTEGAEAFF
TRBD2	TRBV7-6	NA	TRBJ2-1	TGTGCCAGCAGCTTAGAGATGACTAGCGGAAACAATGAGCAGTTCTTC	CASSLEMTSGNNEQFF
TRBD2	TRBV28	NA	TRBJ2-1	TGTGTCTCCCAAGCGGGAGGTTACAATGAGCAGTTCTTC	CVSQAGGYNEQFF
TRBD1	TRBV5-5	NA	TRBJ1-1	TGTGCCAGCAGCTCCCTTTTAGGGGGCATGGCTGAAGCTTTCTTT	CASSSLLGGMAEAFF
TRBD2	TRBV14	NA	TRBJ2-1	TGTGCCAGCAGCCGGGACTACTCCTACAATGAGCAGTTCTTC	CASSRDYSYNEQFF
NA	TRBV11-2	NA	TRBJ1-1	TGTGCCAGCAGCCCATACGGGGGCACTGAAGCTTTCTTT	CASSPYGGTEAFF
TRBD1	TRBV11-2	NA	TRBJ1-2	TGTGCCAGCAGCTCCATGGGGGCAGGGGGTTCAAACTATGGCTACACCTTC	CASSSMGAGGSNYGYTF
NA	TRBV30	NA	TRBJ2-7	TGTGCCTGGAGTCCGAGTGAAAGCGAGCAGTACTTC	CAWSPSESEQYF
TRBD2	TRBV4-2	NA	TRBJ2-3	TGTGCCAGCAGCCGAACGTGGACTAGCGAGGATACGCAGTATTTT	CASSRTWTSEDTQYF
TRBD1	TRBV7-2	NA	TRBJ1-4	TGTGCCAGCAGCGCCGACAGGGGGTCCCCTGAAAAACTGTTTTTT	CASSADRGSPEKLFF
NA	TRBV6-4	NA	TRBJ2-6	TGTGCCAGCAGTCTTCGCTCTGGGGCCAACGTCCTGACTTTC	CASSLRSGANVLTF
TRBD1	TRBV6-2/TRBV6-3	few	TRBJ1-5	TGTGCCAGCAGCCTTGCGGAGGGGGCGTTGGGTCAGCCCCAGCATTTT	CASSLAEGALGQPQHF
TRBD1	TRBV4-3	NA	TRBJ1-2	TGCGCCAGCAGCCAAGATCTTCTGGACAGGGTCTATGGCTACACCTTC	CASSQDLLDRVYGYTF
TRBD1	TRBV18	NA	TRBJ1-5	TGTGCCAGCTCTCCACAGGGGGCGAGCAATCAGCCCCAGCATTTT	CASSPQGASNQPQHF
NA	TRBV6-2/TRBV6-3	few	TRBJ2-7	TGTGCCAGCAGTGGACAGTCCTACGAGCAGTACTTC	CASSGQSYEQYF